The rows below give T cell receptor beta chains drawn from one sample of a study of blood T cell repertoires in COVID-19. Generated by immunoSEQ multiplex PCR, the TCRdb table keeps only in-frame clones and is missing some. The sample consists of around 97,000 clones, roughly 80% of them appearing once. Sequenced input: peripheral blood. The origin of the receptors is a human donor in a cohort sampled during active COVID-19. Both conserved end residues are part of each CDR3. The order of the fields is V gene, D gene, clone size, J gene, CDR3 protein, CDR3 DNA. D genes are given only for firm matches. Clone size is not always given. Where it is, it says once, few, many or a class for expanded clones.

v_call: TRBV29-1; d_call: TRBD2; clone_size: -; j_call: TRBJ2-5; cdr3_aa: CSVAPTGGPQETQYF; cdr3_nt: TGCAGCGTTGCCCCAACGGGGGGGCCTCAGGAGACCCAGTACTTC
v_call: TRBV4-1; d_call: TRBD2; clone_size: -; j_call: TRBJ2-4; cdr3_aa: CASSQEGRGGFGNIQYF; cdr3_nt: TGCGCCAGCAGCCAAGAAGGGCGGGGGGGATTCGGGAACATTCAGTACTTC
v_call: TRBV5-4; d_call: TRBD1; clone_size: -; j_call: TRBJ2-7; cdr3_aa: CASSMGGQGSDEQYF; cdr3_nt: TGTGCCAGCAGCATGGGGGGACAGGGGTCGGACGAGCAGTACTTC
v_call: TRBV4-2; d_call: -; clone_size: -; j_call: TRBJ1-1; cdr3_aa: CASSHGSGFPEAFF; cdr3_nt: TGTGCCAGCAGCCACGGGTCGGGATTCCCTGAAGCTTTCTTT
v_call: TRBV9; d_call: -; clone_size: once; j_call: TRBJ1-3; cdr3_aa: CASSETANSGNTIYF; cdr3_nt: TGTGCCAGCAGCGAGACAGCGAACTCTGGAAACACCATATATTTT
v_call: TRBV28; d_call: TRBD1; clone_size: -; j_call: TRBJ1-2; cdr3_aa: CASSLGGQGWGYTF; cdr3_nt: TGTGCCAGCAGTTTAGGGGGACAGGGGTGGGGCTACACCTTC
v_call: TRBV2; d_call: -; clone_size: -; j_call: TRBJ2-1; cdr3_aa: CATRQGTPNNEQFF; cdr3_nt: TGTGCCACCCGGCAGGGGACACCCAACAATGAGCAGTTCTTC
v_call: TRBV4-2; d_call: TRBD2; clone_size: -; j_call: TRBJ2-1; cdr3_aa: CASSPWALRGESYNEQFF; cdr3_nt: TGTGCCAGCAGCCCTTGGGCCCTGCGGGGGGAATCCTACAATGAGCAGTTCTTC
v_call: TRBV19; d_call: TRBD1; clone_size: -; j_call: TRBJ2-7; cdr3_aa: CASSPDIRGTYEQYF; cdr3_nt: TGTGCCAGTAGCCCTGATATCAGGGGGACCTACGAGCAGTACTTC
v_call: TRBV25-1; d_call: TRBD1; clone_size: -; j_call: TRBJ1-2; cdr3_aa: CASSQTGVLNYGYTF; cdr3_nt: TGTGCCAGCAGTCAGACAGGGGTCCTTAACTATGGCTACACCTTC
v_call: TRBV5-1; d_call: TRBD2; clone_size: -; j_call: TRBJ2-5; cdr3_aa: CASSLGTSGQETQYF; cdr3_nt: TGCGCCAGCAGCTTGGGGACTAGCGGACAAGAGACCCAGTACTTC
v_call: TRBV19; d_call: -; clone_size: -; j_call: TRBJ2-5; cdr3_aa: CASSPRYQETQYF; cdr3_nt: TGTGCCAGTAGTCCTAGGTACCAAGAGACCCAGTACTTC
v_call: TRBV15; d_call: TRBD1; clone_size: few; j_call: TRBJ1-2; cdr3_aa: CATSRDRTGGGYTF; cdr3_nt: TGTGCCACCAGCAGAGACCGGACAGGGGGTGGCTACACCTTC
v_call: TRBV10-3; d_call: -; clone_size: -; j_call: TRBJ1-2; cdr3_aa: CASQTGTNYGYTF; cdr3_nt: TGTGCCAGTCAAACAGGGACAAACTATGGCTACACCTTC
v_call: TRBV7-7; d_call: TRBD2; clone_size: -; j_call: TRBJ2-3; cdr3_aa: CASSRGRTSGSTDTQYF; cdr3_nt: TGTGCCAGCAGCCGGGGGCGGACTAGCGGGAGCACAGATACGCAGTATTTT
v_call: TRBV28; d_call: -; clone_size: -; j_call: TRBJ2-4; cdr3_aa: CASSFGGAKNIQYF; cdr3_nt: TGTGCCAGCAGTTTCGGAGGGGCCAAAAACATTCAGTACTTC
v_call: TRBV6-6; d_call: -; clone_size: -; j_call: TRBJ1-2; cdr3_aa: CASTRGGANYGYTF; cdr3_nt: TGTGCCAGCACCCGAGGAGGGGCTAACTATGGCTACACCTTC
v_call: TRBV25-1; d_call: -; clone_size: few; j_call: TRBJ1-1; cdr3_aa: CASSDGGGLNTEAFF; cdr3_nt: TGTGCCAGCAGTGACGGCGGGGGTTTGAACACTGAAGCTTTCTTT
v_call: TRBV18; d_call: TRBD2; clone_size: -; j_call: TRBJ2-3; cdr3_aa: CASSPTASGGGNTQYF; cdr3_nt: TGTGCCAGCTCACCAACGGCTAGCGGGGGGGGAAATACGCAGTATTTT
v_call: TRBV19; d_call: -; clone_size: -; j_call: TRBJ1-2; cdr3_aa: CASSIKGVSYGYTF; cdr3_nt: TGTGCCAGTAGTATTAAGGGGGTCAGCTATGGCTACACCTTC
v_call: TRBV18; d_call: -; clone_size: -; j_call: TRBJ1-1; cdr3_aa: CASSPPYNTEAFF; cdr3_nt: TGTGCCAGCTCACCACCCTATAACACTGAAGCTTTCTTT
v_call: TRBV30; d_call: TRBD1; clone_size: -; j_call: TRBJ2-1; cdr3_aa: CAWSGGGHEQFF; cdr3_nt: TGTGCCTGGAGTGGAGGGGGCCATGAGCAGTTCTTC
v_call: TRBV30; d_call: -; clone_size: few; j_call: TRBJ1-5; cdr3_aa: CAWSVRGMEPQHF; cdr3_nt: TGTGCCTGGAGTGTGCGCGGGATGGAGCCCCAGCATTTT
v_call: TRBV5-1; d_call: -; clone_size: -; j_call: TRBJ2-7; cdr3_aa: CASSQGHFYEQYF; cdr3_nt: TGCGCCAGCAGTCAGGGGCACTTCTACGAGCAGTACTTC
v_call: TRBV18; d_call: TRBD1; clone_size: -; j_call: TRBJ2-3; cdr3_aa: CASSLGTGGTDTQYF; cdr3_nt: TGTGCCAGCTCACTAGGGACAGGGGGCACAGATACGCAGTATTTT
v_call: TRBV5-1; d_call: TRBD2; clone_size: -; j_call: TRBJ2-7; cdr3_aa: CATSAGATYEQYF; cdr3_nt: TGCGCCACCTCAGCGGGGGCCACCTACGAGCAGTACTTC
v_call: TRBV25-1; d_call: TRBD1; clone_size: -; j_call: TRBJ2-7; cdr3_aa: CASTRTGTGVHEQYF; cdr3_nt: TGTGCCAGCACTAGGACCGGGACAGGGGTCCACGAGCAGTACTTC
v_call: TRBV6-5; d_call: -; clone_size: -; j_call: TRBJ1-1; cdr3_aa: CASSYQGAAFF; cdr3_nt: TGTGCCAGCAGTTACCAGGGCGCGGCTTTCTTT
v_call: TRBV6-5; d_call: TRBD1; clone_size: once; j_call: TRBJ1-2; cdr3_aa: CASSRQGSIYGYTF; cdr3_nt: TGTGCCAGCTCTAGACAGGGGTCGATCTATGGCTACACCTTC
v_call: TRBV19; d_call: TRBD1; clone_size: -; j_call: TRBJ1-2; cdr3_aa: CASSSETGSNGYTF; cdr3_nt: TGTGCCAGTAGTTCAGAGACAGGGTCGAATGGCTACACCTTC
v_call: TRBV5-4; d_call: -; clone_size: -; j_call: TRBJ1-1; cdr3_aa: CASSLRQNTEAFF; cdr3_nt: TGTGCCAGCAGCTTGAGACAGAACACTGAAGCTTTCTTT
v_call: TRBV29-1; d_call: -; clone_size: -; j_call: TRBJ1-1; cdr3_aa: CSTMTGWTEAFF; cdr3_nt: TGCAGCACGATGACAGGTTGGACTGAAGCTTTCTTT
v_call: TRBV2; d_call: -; clone_size: -; j_call: TRBJ2-1; cdr3_aa: CASSEGLWEQFF; cdr3_nt: TGTGCCAGCAGTGAAGGGCTGTGGGAGCAGTTCTTC
v_call: TRBV18; d_call: TRBD2; clone_size: -; j_call: TRBJ2-7; cdr3_aa: CASTTSGGQNYEQYF; cdr3_nt: TGTGCCAGCACGACTAGCGGGGGACAAAACTACGAGCAGTACTTC
v_call: TRBV11-3; d_call: TRBD2; clone_size: -; j_call: TRBJ2-2; cdr3_aa: CASSLLAGLNTGELFF; cdr3_nt: TGTGCCAGCAGCTTATTAGCGGGATTGAACACCGGGGAGCTGTTTTTT
v_call: TRBV23-1; d_call: TRBD1; clone_size: -; j_call: TRBJ2-7; cdr3_aa: CASSHPPQGHEQYF; cdr3_nt: TGCGCCAGCAGTCACCCGCCACAGGGGCACGAGCAGTACTTC
v_call: TRBV6-6; d_call: TRBD2; clone_size: -; j_call: TRBJ2-7; cdr3_aa: CASSRTGTSGGRSYEQYF; cdr3_nt: TGTGCCAGCAGTCGCACCGGGACTAGCGGGGGGCGCTCCTACGAGCAGTACTTC
v_call: TRBV15; d_call: -; clone_size: -; j_call: TRBJ2-2; cdr3_aa: CATSRELNTGELFF; cdr3_nt: TGTGCCACCAGCAGAGAACTTAACACCGGGGAGCTGTTTTTT
v_call: TRBV2; d_call: TRBD1; clone_size: -; j_call: TRBJ1-5; cdr3_aa: CASTEQLRDRGRQPQHF; cdr3_nt: TGTGCCAGCACCGAACAACTCCGGGACAGGGGAAGGCAGCCCCAGCATTTT
v_call: TRBV6-5; d_call: -; clone_size: -; j_call: TRBJ2-3; cdr3_aa: CASSYTGLSSTDTQYF; cdr3_nt: TGTGCCAGCAGTTACACGGGACTGTCAAGCACAGATACGCAGTATTTT
v_call: TRBV28; d_call: TRBD1; clone_size: -; j_call: TRBJ2-7; cdr3_aa: CASNLGPTGLHEQYF; cdr3_nt: TGTGCCAGCAACTTGGGACCGACAGGGCTCCACGAGCAGTACTTC
v_call: TRBV5-4; d_call: TRBD2; clone_size: -; j_call: TRBJ2-5; cdr3_aa: CASSFGLAGGLGMLYF; cdr3_nt: TGTGCCAGCAGCTTCGGGCTAGCGGGGGGGCTAGGCATGCTTTACTTC
v_call: TRBV6-1; d_call: TRBD1; clone_size: -; j_call: TRBJ2-1; cdr3_aa: CASSEETGGWNEQFF; cdr3_nt: TGTGCCAGCAGTGAAGAGACAGGGGGTTGGAATGAGCAGTTCTTC
v_call: TRBV25-1; d_call: TRBD2; clone_size: -; j_call: TRBJ2-2; cdr3_aa: CASSLAGTTGELFF; cdr3_nt: TGTGCCAGCAGTCTAGCGGGGACCACCGGGGAGCTGTTTTTT
v_call: TRBV4-1; d_call: TRBD2; clone_size: -; j_call: TRBJ2-1; cdr3_aa: CASSPQSGGADEQFF; cdr3_nt: TGCGCCAGCAGCCCACAGAGCGGGGGGGCCGATGAGCAGTTCTTC